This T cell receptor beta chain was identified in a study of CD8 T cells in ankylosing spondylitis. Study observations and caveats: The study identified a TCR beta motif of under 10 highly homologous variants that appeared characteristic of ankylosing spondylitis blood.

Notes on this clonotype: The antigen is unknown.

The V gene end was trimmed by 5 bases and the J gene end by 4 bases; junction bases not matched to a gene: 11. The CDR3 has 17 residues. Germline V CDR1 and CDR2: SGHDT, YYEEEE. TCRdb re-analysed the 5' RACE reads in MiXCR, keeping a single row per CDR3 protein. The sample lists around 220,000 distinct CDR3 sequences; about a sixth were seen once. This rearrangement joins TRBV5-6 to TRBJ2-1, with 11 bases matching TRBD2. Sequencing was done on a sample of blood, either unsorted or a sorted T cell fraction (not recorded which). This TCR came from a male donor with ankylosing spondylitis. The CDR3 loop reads CASRVGIAGGPYNEQFF. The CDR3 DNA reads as TGTGCCAGCAGAGTCGGTATAGCGGGAGGGCCGTACAATGAGCAGTTCTTC.